This T cell receptor (beta chain) was obtained from a study of human T cells and chemical hapten exposure. Overall study: Alopecia universalis, totalis or areata was present in patients who were mostly female. Overall study results and limits: Expanded TCR counts at PT1 went up together with patch test score, a positive correlation.

Time point here: patch test 1, 2 weeks after DPC sensitization. Documented treatment: therapeutic diphenylcyclopropenone sensitization with weekly scalp DPC. The donor pool consisted of alopecia patients aged 18 to 70 years, considered suitable for DPC. A word on this clonotype: Its specificity is not known.

The CDR3 loop spans 14 amino acids. V dropped 7 bases and J dropped 7 bases, with 17 bases sitting between them. Germline loops: CDR1 MNHEY, CDR2 SVGEGT. TCRdb re-derived calls from the RACE reads in MiXCR, one entry per CDR3 protein. Among about 120,000 distinct CDR3 sequences, about 12% were seen once, and the ten largest hold 1.3% to 1.5%. The TCR sequence derives from a woman aged 45-60 years with alopecia areata. Some clones in this sample may be carry-over from other donors' samples. The chain employs TRBV6-2 or TRBV6-3 and TRBJ1-5; tentative D call: TRBD1 (6 bases). The sequenced sample was whole blood, obtained in connection with sensitization to the hapten diphenylcyclopropenone (DPC). The CDR3 here is CASIPQVGGQPQHF. DNA of the CDR3: TGTGCCAGCATTCCTCAGGTGGGGGGCCAGCCCCAGCATTTT.